The table lists the clone carrying this T cell receptor beta chain with a few counts. Its antigen remains unidentified. As TCR cDNA was made by 5'RACE template switching, a universal primer site and UMIs were added. One entry per CDR3 protein, called by TCRdb with MiXCR from the 5' RACE reads. The sample holds just under 600,000 distinct CDR3 sequences; roughly 12% are singletons and the top ten take about 14%. Germline assignment: CDR1 DFQATT and CDR2 SNEGSKA (reference sequence). The V and J ends lost 4 bases and 4 bases, in that order; junction bases with no gene match: 7. CDR3 length equals 14 residues. This sample is drawn from a study of T cells after yellow fever vaccination. Regarding the study as a whole: Shared CD4/CD8 clonotypes were a small share, likely from convergent recombination. Sorted repertoires could include abundant contaminating clonotypes from bulk cells.

This chain connects TRBV20-1 to TRBJ2-5; 9 bases fit TRBD1. The receptor was isolated from a man aged 25-45 years who received the YFV17D yellow fever vaccine. The material sequenced was PBMCs, taken on the day of the yellow fever booster vaccination. The CDR3 bases are TGCAGTGCTAAAACAGGGGGCCGCGGAGAGACCCAGTACTTC. Translated: CSAKTGGRGETQYF.